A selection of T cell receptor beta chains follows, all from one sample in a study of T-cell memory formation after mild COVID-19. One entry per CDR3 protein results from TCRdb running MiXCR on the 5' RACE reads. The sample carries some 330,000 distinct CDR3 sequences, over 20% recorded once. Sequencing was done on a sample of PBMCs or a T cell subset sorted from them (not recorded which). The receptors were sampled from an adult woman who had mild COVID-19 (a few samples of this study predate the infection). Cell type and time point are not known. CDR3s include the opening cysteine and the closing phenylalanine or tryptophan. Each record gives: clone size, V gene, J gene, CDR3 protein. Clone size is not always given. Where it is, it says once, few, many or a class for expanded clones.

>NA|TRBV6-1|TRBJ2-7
CASRAGTSGPYEQYF
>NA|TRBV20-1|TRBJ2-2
CSASAGTHTGELFF
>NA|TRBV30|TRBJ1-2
CAWSVGTGGMRGYTF
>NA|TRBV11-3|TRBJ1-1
CASSSRGTWNTEAFF
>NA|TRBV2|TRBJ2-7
CASTAGSIYEQYF
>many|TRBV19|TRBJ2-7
CASSPPGLYEQYF
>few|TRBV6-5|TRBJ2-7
CASSYSHGLGYEQYF
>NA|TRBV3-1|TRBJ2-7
CASSQVPGPYEQYF
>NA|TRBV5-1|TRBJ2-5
CASSHTGSPPETQYF
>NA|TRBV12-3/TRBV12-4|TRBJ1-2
CASSLTEINYGYTF
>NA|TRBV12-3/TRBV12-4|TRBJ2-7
CASSLIGGADLGEQYF
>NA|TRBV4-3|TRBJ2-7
CASSQDRVSREQYF
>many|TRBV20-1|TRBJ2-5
CSTVRGASQETQYF